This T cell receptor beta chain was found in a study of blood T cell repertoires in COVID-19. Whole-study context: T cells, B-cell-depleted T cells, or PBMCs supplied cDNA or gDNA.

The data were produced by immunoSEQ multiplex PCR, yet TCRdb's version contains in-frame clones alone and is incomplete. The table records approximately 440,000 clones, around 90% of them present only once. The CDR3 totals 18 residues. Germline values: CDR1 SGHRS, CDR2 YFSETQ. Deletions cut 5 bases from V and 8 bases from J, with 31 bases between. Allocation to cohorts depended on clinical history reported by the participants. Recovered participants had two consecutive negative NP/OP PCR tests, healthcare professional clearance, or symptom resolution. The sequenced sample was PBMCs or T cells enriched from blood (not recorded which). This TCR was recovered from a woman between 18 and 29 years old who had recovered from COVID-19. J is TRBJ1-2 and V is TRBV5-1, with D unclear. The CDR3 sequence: CASSPLYEGRSDEDGYTF. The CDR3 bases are TGCGCCAGCAGTCCCCTTTATGAAGGGAGAAGTGATGAGGACGGCTACACCTTC.